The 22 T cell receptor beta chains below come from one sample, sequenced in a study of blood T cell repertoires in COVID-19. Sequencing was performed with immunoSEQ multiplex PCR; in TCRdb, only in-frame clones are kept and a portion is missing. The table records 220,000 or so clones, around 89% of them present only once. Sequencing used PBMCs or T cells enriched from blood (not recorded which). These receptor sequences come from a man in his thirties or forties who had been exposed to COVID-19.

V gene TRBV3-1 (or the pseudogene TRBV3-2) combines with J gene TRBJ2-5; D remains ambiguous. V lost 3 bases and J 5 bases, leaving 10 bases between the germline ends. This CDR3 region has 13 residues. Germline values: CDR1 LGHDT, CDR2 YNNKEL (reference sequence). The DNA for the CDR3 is TGTGCCAGCAGCCAGGGCCCTGTGGAGACCCAGTACTTC. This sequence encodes CASSQGPVETQYF.

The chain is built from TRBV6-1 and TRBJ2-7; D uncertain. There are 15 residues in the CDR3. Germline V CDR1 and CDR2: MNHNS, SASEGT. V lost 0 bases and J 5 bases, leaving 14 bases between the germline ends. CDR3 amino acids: CASSEARFVADEQYF. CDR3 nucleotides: TGTGCCAGCAGTGAAGCGCGTTTTGTCGCTGACGAGCAGTACTTC.

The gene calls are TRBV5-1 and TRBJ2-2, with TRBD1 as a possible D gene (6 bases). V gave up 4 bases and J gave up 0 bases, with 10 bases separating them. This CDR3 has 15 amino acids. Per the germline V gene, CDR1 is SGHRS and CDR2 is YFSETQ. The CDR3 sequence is CASSRTEANTGELFF. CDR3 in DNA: TGCGCCAGCAGCAGGACAGAGGCGAACACCGGGGAGCTGTTTTTT.

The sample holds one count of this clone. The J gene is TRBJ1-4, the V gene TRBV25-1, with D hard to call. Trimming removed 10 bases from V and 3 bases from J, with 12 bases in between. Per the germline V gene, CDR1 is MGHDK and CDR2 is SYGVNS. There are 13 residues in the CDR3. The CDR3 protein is CATSPEANEKLFF. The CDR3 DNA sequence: TGTGCCACTTCCCCGGAGGCTAATGAAAAACTGTTTTTT.

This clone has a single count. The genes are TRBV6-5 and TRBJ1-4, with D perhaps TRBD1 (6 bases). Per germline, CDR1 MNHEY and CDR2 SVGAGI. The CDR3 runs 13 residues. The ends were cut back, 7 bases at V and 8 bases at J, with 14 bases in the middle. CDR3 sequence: CASKTGGEEKLFF. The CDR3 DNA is TGTGCCAGCAAGACAGGCGGAGAGGAAAAACTGTTTTTT.

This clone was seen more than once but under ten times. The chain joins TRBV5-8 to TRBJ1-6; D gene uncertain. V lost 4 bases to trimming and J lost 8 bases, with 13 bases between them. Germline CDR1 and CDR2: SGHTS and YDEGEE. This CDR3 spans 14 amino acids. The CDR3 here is CASSLRGRYSPLHF. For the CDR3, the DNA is TGTGCCAGCAGCCTGCGAGGGAGGTATTCACCCCTCCACTTT.

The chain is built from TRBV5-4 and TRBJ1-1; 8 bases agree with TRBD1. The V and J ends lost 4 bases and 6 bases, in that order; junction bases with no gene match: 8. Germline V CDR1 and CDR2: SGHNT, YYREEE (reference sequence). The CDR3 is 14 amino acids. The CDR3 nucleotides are TGTGCCAGCAGCCCGAGGGACAGGAGTGCTGAAGCTTTCTTT. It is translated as CASSPRDRSAEAFF.

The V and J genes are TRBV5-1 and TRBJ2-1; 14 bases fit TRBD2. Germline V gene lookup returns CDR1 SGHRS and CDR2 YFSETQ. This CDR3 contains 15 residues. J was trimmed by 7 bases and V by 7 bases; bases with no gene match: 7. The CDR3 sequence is CASRATSGGENEQFF. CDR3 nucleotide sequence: TGCGCCAGCCGGGCGACTAGCGGGGGGGAAAATGAGCAGTTCTTC.

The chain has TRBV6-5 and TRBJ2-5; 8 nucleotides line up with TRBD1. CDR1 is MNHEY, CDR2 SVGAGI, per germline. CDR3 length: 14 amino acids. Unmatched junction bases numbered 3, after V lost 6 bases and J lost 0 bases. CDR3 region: CASRGQDYQETQYF. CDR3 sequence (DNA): TGTGCCAGCAGGGGACAGGACTACCAAGAGACCCAGTACTTC.

The CDR3 nucleotides read TGTGCCAGTAGTAGGACAGCCCGCTCTGGAAACACCATATATTTT. It translates to CASSRTARSGNTIYF. The chain uses TRBV19 and TRBJ1-3; D is possibly TRBD1 (6 bases). Germline V gene data show CDR1 as LNHDA and CDR2 as SQIVND (reference sequence). This CDR3 is built from 15 residues. The V and J ends lost 4 bases and 0 bases respectively, with 10 bases between them. Based on the CDR3 plus reference TRBV19 and TRBJ1-3, the full variable domain is DGGITQSPKYLFRKEGQNVTLSCEQNLNHDAMYWYRQDPGQGLRLIYYSQIVNDFQKGDIAEGYSVSREKKESFPLTVTSAQKNPTAFYLCASSRTARSGNTIYFGEGSWLTVV.

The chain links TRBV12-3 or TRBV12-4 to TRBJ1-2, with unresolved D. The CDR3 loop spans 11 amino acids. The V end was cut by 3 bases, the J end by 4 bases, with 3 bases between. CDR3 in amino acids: CASSFSYGYTF. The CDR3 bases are TGTGCCAGCAGTTTTAGCTATGGCTACACCTTC.

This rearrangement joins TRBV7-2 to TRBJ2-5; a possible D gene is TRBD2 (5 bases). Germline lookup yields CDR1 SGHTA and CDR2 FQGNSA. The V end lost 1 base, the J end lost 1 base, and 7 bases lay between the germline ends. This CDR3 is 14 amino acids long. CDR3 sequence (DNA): TGTGCCAGCAGCTTAGGGCGGGCCCAAGAGACCCAGTACTTC. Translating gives CASSLGRAQETQYF. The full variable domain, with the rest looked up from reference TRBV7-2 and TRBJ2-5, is GAGVSQSPSNKVTEKGKDVELRCDPISGHTALYWYRQSLGQGLEFLIYFQGNSAPDKSGLPSDRFSAERTGGSVSTLTIQRTQQEDSAVYLCASSLGRAQETQYFGPGTRLLVL.

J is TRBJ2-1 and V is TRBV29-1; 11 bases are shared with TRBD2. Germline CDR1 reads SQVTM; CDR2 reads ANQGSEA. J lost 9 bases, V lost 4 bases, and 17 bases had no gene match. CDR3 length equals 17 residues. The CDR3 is CSVVWEWTSGWRSEQFF. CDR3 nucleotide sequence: TGCAGCGTTGTATGGGAATGGACTAGCGGGTGGCGGAGTGAGCAGTTCTTC.

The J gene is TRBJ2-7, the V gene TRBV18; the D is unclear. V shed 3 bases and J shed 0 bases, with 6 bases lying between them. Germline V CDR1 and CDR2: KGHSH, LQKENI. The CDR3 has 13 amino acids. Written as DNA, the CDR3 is TGTGCCAGCTCACCGTCCAGCTCCTACGAGCAGTACTTC. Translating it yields CASSPSSSYEQYF.

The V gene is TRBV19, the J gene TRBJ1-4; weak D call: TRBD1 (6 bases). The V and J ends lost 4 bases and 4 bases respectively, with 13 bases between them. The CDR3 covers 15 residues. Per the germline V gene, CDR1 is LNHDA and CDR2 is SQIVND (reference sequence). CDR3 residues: CASSKGRGINEKLFF. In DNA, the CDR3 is TGTGCCAGTAGTAAAGGCAGGGGAATTAATGAAAAACTGTTTTTT.

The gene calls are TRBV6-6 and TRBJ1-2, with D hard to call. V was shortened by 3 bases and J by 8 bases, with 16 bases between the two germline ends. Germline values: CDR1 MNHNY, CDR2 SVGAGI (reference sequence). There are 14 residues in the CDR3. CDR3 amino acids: CASSYFSEGRGYTF. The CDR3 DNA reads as TGTGCCAGCAGTTATTTTAGTGAGGGAAGGGGCTACACCTTC.

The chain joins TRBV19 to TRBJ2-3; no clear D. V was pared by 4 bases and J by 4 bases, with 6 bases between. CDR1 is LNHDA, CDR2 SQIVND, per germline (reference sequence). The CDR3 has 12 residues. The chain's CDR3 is CASSTPSDTQYF. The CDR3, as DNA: TGTGCCAGTAGTACCCCCTCAGATACGCAGTATTTT.

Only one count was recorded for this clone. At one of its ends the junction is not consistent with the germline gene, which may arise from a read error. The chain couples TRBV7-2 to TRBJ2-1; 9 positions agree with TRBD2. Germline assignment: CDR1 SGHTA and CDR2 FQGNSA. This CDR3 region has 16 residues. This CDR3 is CASSISTGTSFDEQLF. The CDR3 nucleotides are TGTGCCAGCTCCATATCCACCGGGACTAGCTTTGATGAGCAGCTCTTC. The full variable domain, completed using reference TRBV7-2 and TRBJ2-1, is GAGVSQSPSNKVTEKGKDVELRCDPISGHTALYWYRQSLGQGLEFLIYFQGNSAPDKSGLPSDRFSAERTGGSVSTLTIQRTQQEDSAVYLCASSISTGTSFDEQLFGPGTRLTVL.

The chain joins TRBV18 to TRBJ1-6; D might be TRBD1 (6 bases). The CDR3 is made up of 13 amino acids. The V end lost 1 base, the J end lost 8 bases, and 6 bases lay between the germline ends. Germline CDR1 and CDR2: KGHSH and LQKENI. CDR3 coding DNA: TGTGCCAGCTCACCACGACAGGATTCACCCCTCCACTTT. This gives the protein CASSPRQDSPLHF.

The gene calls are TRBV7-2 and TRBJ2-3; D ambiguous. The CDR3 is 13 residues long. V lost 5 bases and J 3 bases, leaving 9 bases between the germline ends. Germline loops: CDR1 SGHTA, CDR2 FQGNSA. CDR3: CASSATPTDTQYF. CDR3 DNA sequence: TGTGCCAGCAGCGCCACTCCGACAGATACGCAGTATTTT.

The CDR3: CASSSFGQQYEQYF. CDR3 nucleotide sequence: TGTGCCAGCAGCTCCTTCGGACAGCAATACGAGCAGTACTTC. This chain connects TRBV2 to TRBJ2-7; maybe TRBD1 (6 bases). Looked up from germline, CDR1 is SNHLY and CDR2 is FYNNEI. Trimming left V 6 bases short and J 4 bases short, with 16 bases between. The CDR3 extends over 14 amino acids.

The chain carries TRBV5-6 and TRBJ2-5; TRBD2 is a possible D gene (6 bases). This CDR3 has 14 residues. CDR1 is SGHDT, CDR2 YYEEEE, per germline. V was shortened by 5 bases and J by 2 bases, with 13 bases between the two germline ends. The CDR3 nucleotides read TGTGCCAGCAGTCCCGGACTATATCAAGAGACCCAGTACTTC. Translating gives CASSPGLYQETQYF.